The source of this T cell receptor beta chain is a study of T cells in Graves' hyperthyroidism and ophthalmopathy. RNA transcripts served as the template for amplifying TCR beta CDR3 regions. TCR CDR3 regions were first amplified by RT-PCR with HTBI primers. MiXCR was run by TCRdb on the multiplex PCR reads, yielding one entry per CDR3 protein. This repertoire shows around 300,000 distinct CDR3 sequences, 13% found once; its top ten account for 7.5% to 8%. Source material for PBMCs was over 7.5 ml fresh peripheral blood. This clonotype was counted at least ten times. What it binds is not known. Findings and limits, study-wide: A model built on 13 V-J features separated ophthalmopathy from stable hyperthyroidism.

Per germline, CDR1 MGHRA and CDR2 YSYEKL. The CDR3 totals 14 residues. V was cut by 4 bases and J by 6 bases, with 13 bases left in between. The receptor was isolated from a young woman with Graves' hyperthyroidism that later progressed to Graves' ophthalmopathy. The chain couples TRBV4-1 to TRBJ1-5; maybe TRBD1 (5 bases). The sample taken for sequencing was blood. As DNA, the CDR3 is TGCGCCAGCAGCCCGGGACCGATAATTCAGCCCCAGCATTTT. As protein: CASSPGPIIQPQHF.